These 12 T cell receptor beta chains were sequenced from one sample in a study of T cell responses to AZD1222 COVID-19 vaccine. Clones were sequenced by immunoSEQ multiplex PCR, and TCRdb holds only the in-frame ones, with some missing. The data show roughly 250,000 clones, 90% to 95% seen once. The sequencing here drew on peripheral blood, taken on day 0 of AZD1222 vaccination. These receptors all come from an adult in good health.

The V and J genes are TRBV11-3 and TRBJ2-1; D remains unclear. This CDR3 region has 13 residues. V dropped 0 bases and J dropped 10 bases, with 10 bases sitting between them. From germline, CDR1 is SGHNT and CDR2 YENEEA. The CDR3 nucleotides read TGTGCCAGCAGCTTAGATCCGCTAGTGGAGCAGTTCTTC. Its protein is CASSLDPLVEQFF.

The chain couples TRBV7-8 to TRBJ1-1, with 7 positions matching TRBD1. Looked up from germline, CDR1 is SGHVS and CDR2 is FQNEAQ. This CDR3 is 15 amino acids long. Trimming removed 2 bases from V and 2 bases from J; junction bases left unmatched: 5. The CDR3 DNA sequence: TGTGCCAGCAGCTTAAGGGGGACAGCAAACACTGAAGCTTTCTTT. Its protein product is CASSLRGTANTEAFF.

This chain uses TRBV18 with TRBJ1-2; D call uncertain. V lost 6 bases, J lost 8 bases, and 16 bases lay in between. CDR3 length: 13 residues. Germline V gene data show CDR1 as KGHSH and CDR2 as LQKENI. This chain's CDR3 is CASSEALGEGYTF. For the CDR3, the DNA is TGTGCCAGCTCTGAAGCACTGGGAGAGGGCTACACCTTC.

This rearrangement joins TRBV6-5 to TRBJ2-7; tentatively, D is TRBD2 (6 bases). This CDR3 comprises 15 residues. The V gene's germline CDR1 is MNHEY and CDR2 SVGAGI. V was cut by 6 bases and J by 7 bases, with 22 bases left in between. This chain's CDR3 is CASSSTSSKTLEQYF. The CDR3 DNA reads as TGTGCCAGCAGCTCGACTAGTAGTAAAACCCTGGAGCAGTACTTC.

The rearrangement uses TRBV3-1 (or the pseudogene TRBV3-2) and TRBJ2-5; the match to TRBD2 covers 7 bases. Germline CDR1 LGHDT, CDR2 YNNKEL (reference sequence). V lost 0 bases, J lost 10 bases, and 8 bases stayed unmatched. The CDR3 covers 14 residues. DNA of the CDR3: TGTGCCAGCAGCCAAGAGGGGGGGAAGAGAAACCAGTACTTC. Residues: CASSQEGGKRNQYF.

CDR3 sequence (DNA): TGTGCCAGCAGAACTACTAGCTCCTATAATTCACCCCTCCACTTT. Its protein product is CASRTTSSYNSPLHF. This chain links TRBV7-9 with TRBJ1-6; D gene uncertain. The CDR3 consists of 15 residues. In germline, CDR1 is SEHNR, CDR2 FQNEAQ (reference sequence). Trimming stripped 6 bases from V and 0 bases from J, with 9 bases between.

This clone has a single count. The V call is TRBV28, the J call TRBJ2-1, with D possibly TRBD1 on 7 matching bases. Germline CDR1 and CDR2: MDHEN and SYDVKM. The CDR3 sequence is 17 residues long. Trimming cost V 5 bases and J 6 bases, with 23 bases left between them. CDR3 region: CASSLLQGRLLGNEQFF. The CDR3 coding sequence is TGTGCCAGCAGTCTCTTACAGGGGAGGCTCCTGGGCAATGAGCAGTTCTTC.

The chain couples TRBV3-1 (or the pseudogene TRBV3-2) to TRBJ2-7; D may be TRBD2 (5 bases). This CDR3 region has 12 residues. The V gene lost 1 base and the J gene lost 4 bases, with 5 bases spanning the gap. Germline-derived CDR1 and CDR2 are LGHDT and YNNKEL (reference sequence). This CDR3 reads CASSQGEYEQYF. CDR3 nucleotides: TGTGCCAGCAGCCAAGGGGAGTACGAGCAGTACTTC.

The chain joins TRBV2 to TRBJ1-1, with 10 bases lining up with TRBD1. This CDR3 has 14 amino acids. V was clipped by 4 bases and J by 4 bases; unmatched bases: 3. Germline V gene sequence: CDR1 SNHLY, CDR2 FYNNEI. The CDR3 here is CASSGGDRGTEAFF. CDR3 coding DNA: TGTGCCAGCAGTGGAGGGGACAGGGGCACTGAAGCTTTCTTT.

The chain links TRBV18 to TRBJ2-7; TRBD2 agrees at 10 bases. The CDR3 covers 15 residues. V dropped 5 bases and J dropped 4; count of bases not matched to a gene: 8. The germline V gene has CDR1 KGHSH and CDR2 LQKENI. CDR3 sequence (DNA): TGTGCCAGCTCATCTTGGACTAGCGGAGATTACGAGCAGTACTTC. It specifies CASSSWTSGDYEQYF.

This clone has a single count. The V and J genes are TRBV3-1 (or the pseudogene TRBV3-2) and TRBJ2-7, with D perhaps matching TRBD1 (5 bases). Per germline, CDR1 LGHDT and CDR2 YNNKEL (reference sequence). CDR3 length equals 13 residues. The V and J ends lost 1 base and 4 bases respectively, with 8 bases between them. CDR3 in DNA: TGTGCCAGCAGCCAAGGGGGCAATTACGAGCAGTACTTC. Its protein product is CASSQGGNYEQYF.

The chain joins TRBV28 to TRBJ1-1; TRBD1 might be the D (6 bases). This CDR3 contains 15 residues. V lost 5 bases and J 3 bases, leaving 16 bases between the germline ends. Germline V CDR1 and CDR2: MDHEN, SYDVKM. The CDR3 protein is CASSPAGGRDTEAFF. DNA for the CDR3: TGTGCCAGCAGTCCCGCCGGGGGCCGGGACACTGAAGCTTTCTTT.